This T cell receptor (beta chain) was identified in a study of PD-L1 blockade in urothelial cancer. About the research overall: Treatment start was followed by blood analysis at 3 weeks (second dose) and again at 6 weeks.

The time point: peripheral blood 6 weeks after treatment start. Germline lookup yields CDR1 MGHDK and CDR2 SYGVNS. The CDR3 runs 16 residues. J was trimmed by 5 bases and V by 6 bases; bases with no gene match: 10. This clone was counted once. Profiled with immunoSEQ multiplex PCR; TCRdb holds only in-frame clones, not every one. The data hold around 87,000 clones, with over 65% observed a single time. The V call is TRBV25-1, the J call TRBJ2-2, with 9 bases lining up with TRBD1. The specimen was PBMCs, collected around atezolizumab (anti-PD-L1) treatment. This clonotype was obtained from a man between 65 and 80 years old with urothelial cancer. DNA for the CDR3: TGTGCCAGCAGGGGGGAGGGACAGGGACGTACCGGGGAGCTGTTTTTT. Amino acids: CASRGEGQGRTGELFF.